This entry features one T cell receptor (beta chain) sequence. In this sample, this clonotype turned up many times. The antigen it binds to is not known. Base qualities are not provided; no much larger clone lies one nucleotide away. From the cysteine through the phenylalanine, the CDR3 covers 15 amino acids. The DNA shown is the 45-base CDR3, in frame from base 1. The germline V gene (reference sequence) sets CDR1 to MNHEY and CDR2 to SMNVEV. V lost 2 bases and J lost 4 bases, and the count of bases not matched to a germline gene is 7. This sample was taken from a study of glioma-infiltrating T cells (dated by TCRdb to 2015 to 2016). Describing the broader study: Low-grade gliomas were WHO grade II oligodendrogliomas or astrocytomas, and glioblastomas were WHO grade IV tumors sampled at initial rather than recurrent diagnosis. Before surgery, glioma patients were given dexamethasone for six or fewer days. Blood libraries targeted 4.5- to 10-fold sequencing coverage of about a million peripheral T cells. Sequencing of TCR alpha- and beta-chain repertoires was performed on glioma tissue, on non-neoplastic brain tissue, and on matched peripheral blood mononuclear cells. To gauge divergence between tissue and blood T-cell populations, every tissue-infiltrating repertoire was compared against the peripheral blood repertoire from the same patient. Three low-grade glioma patients, 7 to 9 primary glioblastoma patients and three non-glioma patients contributing non-neoplastic brain tissue were included in the paired cohort.

What the research found in general, with its limitations: Very few CDR3 sequences were found to be shared between tissue and blood, and this scarcity was attributed to high CDR3 diversity and limited sampling. VJ-independent divergence between tissue and blood was lower than expected in non-neoplastic patients but higher than expected in all gliomas, particularly low-grade gliomas. Patients with low tissue-blood divergence were marked by a signature set of shared blood CDR3 motifs, and that set was depleted in highly divergent patients. Group comparisons rested on small numbers: three non-neoplastic, three low-grade glioma and roughly eight glioblastoma patients.

TCR alpha and beta CDR3 regions were amplified with the iRepertoire nested amplicon-rescue multiplex PCR (arm-PCR) platform from RNA. One-step reverse transcription and amplification used roughly 100-400 ng of tissue mRNA or PBMC total RNA as input. Following bead purification, Illumina adapters were added by a secondary multiplex PCR, and libraries between 200 and 400 bp were gel-purified. The libraries contained internal 6-nucleotide barcodes that were used for demultiplexing. Sequencing of libraries was performed on an Illumina MiSeq with 2x220 or 2x250 nucleotide paired-end reads. Turning to the authors' computational methods: FLASH 1.2.11 was used to merge paired reads, and BWA-MEM then aligned the reads to the GRCh37 human genome before TRA and TRB reads were extracted. V and J assignment used an IMGT-derived reference of cassette sequences and CDR3 motifs that included pseudogenes. Reads were translated in three frames, and productive CDR3s were defined as those with a C...FGXG motif and no stop codons. Unique combinations of V-J cassette pair and CDR3 amino acid sequence were defined as clonotypes. Reads were filtered by Hamming distance, with the threshold set by the sequence error rate of each sample in mapped regions. The raw public reads went through TCRdb reprocessing: fastp at Q25, MiXCR clone calling, in-frame beta chains kept. Here each entry gathers all rows of one CDR3 protein and keeps the most common genes and DNA. TCRdb's processing, not the study's, gives the V and J calls here. Recorded for this sample are 300,000 to 450,000 distinct CDR3 sequences; 41% of them occurred a single time. More than 10% of the sample comes from the top ten.

Immediately after resection, surgical brain or tumor specimens were cryofrozen in liquid nitrogen, and peripheral blood cells were collected at the same time. Sequenced: glioma tissue, nonneoplastic brain tissue, or PBMCs (not recorded which). This TCR was sampled from a human donor with low-grade glioma or glioblastoma, undergoing nonglioma brain surgery, or in good health (not recorded which). The receptor chain draws on TRBV27 and TRBJ1-2, with TRBD1 identical over 7 junction bases. The DNA is TGTGCCAGCAGTTTACGCCCAGGGGGTCTCTATGGCTACACCTTC. The translation is CASSLRPGGLYGYTF.